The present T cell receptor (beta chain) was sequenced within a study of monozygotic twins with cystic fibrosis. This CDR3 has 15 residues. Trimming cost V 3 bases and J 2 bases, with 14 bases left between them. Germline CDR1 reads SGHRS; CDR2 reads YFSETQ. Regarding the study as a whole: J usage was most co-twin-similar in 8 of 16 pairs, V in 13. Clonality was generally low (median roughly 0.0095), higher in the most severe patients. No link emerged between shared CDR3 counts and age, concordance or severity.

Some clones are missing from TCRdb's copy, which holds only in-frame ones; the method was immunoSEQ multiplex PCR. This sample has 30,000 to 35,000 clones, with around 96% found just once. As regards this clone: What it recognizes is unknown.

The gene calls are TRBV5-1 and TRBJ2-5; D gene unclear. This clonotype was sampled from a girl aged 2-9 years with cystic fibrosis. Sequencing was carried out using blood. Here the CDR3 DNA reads TGCGCCAGCAGCTGGGTCGGGCTAGATCAAGAGACCCAGTACTTC. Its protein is CASSWVGLDQETQYF.